These 9 T cell receptor beta chains were all obtained from the same sample, sequenced in a study of T-cell reconstitution after alpha-beta-depleted transplantation in children. Preparation of the TCRbeta library involved a method that used unique molecular identifiers. TCRdb processed the PCR reads anew with MiXCR; each CDR3 protein has one entry. The table records 350,000 to 500,000 distinct CDR3 sequences, roughly 43% of them present only once. This specimen consisted of PBMCs, obtained before TCRalphabeta/CD19-depleted stem cell transplant. The receptors come from a girl aged 2-10 years with aplastic anemia, due to receive a stem cell transplant.

This chain connects TRBV20-1 to TRBJ2-1, with D hard to call. In germline, CDR1 is DFQATT, CDR2 SNEGSKA (reference sequence). Trimming cost V 4 bases and J 3 bases, with 10 bases left between them. The CDR3 totals 13 residues. CDR3 residues: CSAIGRLYNEQFF. The CDR3 DNA reads as TGCAGTGCTATCGGAAGACTCTACAATGAGCAGTTCTTC.

This clonotype was seen at least ten times. The chain employs TRBV4-3 and TRBJ2-1; TRBD2 agrees at 10 bases. The V segment lost 3 bases and the J segment 8 bases; nucleotides outside the gene matches: 10. The CDR3 is 16 residues long. Looked up from germline, CDR1 is LGHNA and CDR2 is YSLEER. The CDR3 reads CASSQGSGRSFYEQFF. The CDR3, as DNA: TGCGCCAGCAGCCAGGGTAGCGGGAGGAGTTTTTATGAGCAGTTCTTC.

This clonotype was observed many times. The CDR3 loop is CASRLRWANTGELFF. CDR3 sequence (DNA): TGTGCCAGCAGATTGAGGTGGGCGAACACCGGGGAGCTGTTTTTT. The rearrangement links TRBV6-1 to TRBJ2-2; D is unclear. This CDR3 spans 15 amino acids. Per germline, CDR1 MNHNS and CDR2 SASEGT. V lost 6 bases, J lost 0 bases, and 11 bases lay in between.

This clonotype was observed a few times. The CDR3 sequence is CASSQASGANVLTF. The CDR3 DNA reads TGTGCCAGCAGCCAAGCCTCTGGGGCCAACGTCCTGACTTTC. The rearrangement uses TRBV4-2 and TRBJ2-6; D unresolved. The CDR3 runs to 14 residues. The ends were cut back, 1 base at V and 0 bases at J, with 1 base in the middle. CDR1 and CDR2 (germline): LGHNA, YNFKEQ.

The chain has TRBV7-3 and TRBJ2-7; TRBD1 aligns across 7 bases. Trimming at V came to 5 bases and at J to 4 bases, leaving 8 bases not matched to a gene. CDR3 size: 14 residues. Germline loops: CDR1 SGHTA, CDR2 FQGTGA. CDR3 in amino acids: CASSATGQGYEQYF. The CDR3 DNA sequence: TGTGCCAGCAGCGCGACAGGGCAGGGGTACGAGCAGTACTTC.

This chain links TRBV5-1 with TRBJ2-6; D gene ambiguous. This CDR3 comprises 16 residues. From germline, CDR1 is SGHRS and CDR2 YFSETQ. Trimming took off 4 bases at V and 0 bases at J, with 11 bases between the two ends. The CDR3 bases are TGCGCCAGCAGCCCGGCGACGGTCTCTGGGGCCAACGTCCTGACTTTC. This codes for CASSPATVSGANVLTF.

This clonotype has ten or more counts. This chain links TRBV20-1 with TRBJ2-7; TRBD1 is a possible D gene (5 bases). Trimming removed 0 bases at V and 3 bases at J, with 18 bases between. Looked up from germline, CDR1 is DFQATT and CDR2 is SNEGSKA (reference sequence). The CDR3 has 16 amino acids. The CDR3 loop reads CSARDYGLGDSYEQYF. As DNA, the CDR3 is TGCAGTGCTAGAGATTACGGTTTAGGAGACAGCTACGAGCAGTACTTC.

In DNA form, the CDR3 reads TGTGCCAGCAGTTTTCCCCCCGAAGGAGGGGATACGCAGTATTTT. Residues: CASSFPPEGGDTQYF. V usage is TRBV12-3 or TRBV12-4 and J usage is TRBJ2-3, with a tentative D call TRBD2 (6 bases). Trimming removed 3 bases at V and 6 bases at J, with 16 bases between. This CDR3 spans 15 amino acids.

The chain has TRBV7-3 and TRBJ2-3; 8 bases map to TRBD2. CDR3 length: 14 residues. V lost 5 bases to trimming and J lost 5 bases; unmatched junction nucleotides: 6. Looked up from germline, CDR1 is SGHTA and CDR2 is FQGTGA. For the CDR3, the DNA is TGTGCCAGCAGCGCCAGTACTAGCGGAGATACGCAGTATTTT. Translating it yields CASSASTSGDTQYF.